This T cell receptor (beta chain) is from a study of regulatory T cells. The primer mix had 52 TRBV and 13 TRBJ primers. Assay used: immunoSEQ multiplex PCR; TCRdb lists only in-frame clones, some missing. The data contain under 30,000 clones, over 75% of them singletons. Study observations and caveats: In CD3G-deficient patients, conventional CD4+ T cells were enriched for hydrophobic CDR3 residues at positions 6 and 7.

Trimming cost V 3 bases and J 0 bases, with 11 bases left between them. The V gene's germline CDR1 is MDHEN and CDR2 SYDVKM. The CDR3 runs 15 residues. All CD3G-deficient patients showed autoimmunity, more severe in two. Patients, 2 to 39 years old, had expanded memory T-cell proportions. This clone was picked up one time. What it binds is unknown. The TCR was taken from a child aged 5 to 17 with CD3G deficiency. Sequencing input: conventional CD4+ T cells sorted from blood. The chain employs TRBV28 and TRBJ1-1; D is possibly TRBD1 (6 bases). This CDR3 reads CASSLPGDLNTEAFF. The CDR3 DNA is TGTGCCAGCAGTTTGCCAGGGGACTTGAACACTGAAGCTTTCTTT.